The TCR beta chain described here comes from a study of T-cell reconstitution after alpha-beta-depleted transplantation in children. Notes on the study in general: Several hundred rapidly expanded clones from non-depleted graft cells reportedly supplied alpha-beta T cells about two months post-transplant. Recipient T cells and thymic progenitors that survived gave rise to the high TCRbeta diversity observed at day 60 in some patients.

Preparing the TCRbeta library involved the use of unique molecular identifiers. MiXCR was run by TCRdb on the PCR reads, yielding one entry per CDR3 protein. This sample has 450,000 to 600,000 distinct CDR3 sequences; 10% to 13% occur once, and the top ten carry about 2.1%. This clonotype was found many times. The antigen remains undetermined. CDR3 length equals 13 residues. CDR1 and CDR2 from the germline V gene are DFQATT and SNEGSKA (reference sequence). V was clipped by 4 bases and J by 7 bases; unmatched bases: 10. Sequencing used PBMCs, obtained before TCRalphabeta/CD19-depleted stem cell transplant. The chain combines TRBV20-1 with TRBJ2-7, with TRBD1 matching over 7 bases. The TCR originated in a child between 2 and 9 years old with inherited bone marrow failure, due to receive a stem cell transplant. This CDR3 reads CSAKGDRVEEQYF. CDR3 coding DNA: TGCAGTGCTAAGGGTGACAGGGTGGAGGAGCAGTACTTC.